The 20 T cell receptor beta chains below were found in one sample sequenced in a study of cytomegalovirus exposure and HLA in healthy donors. Profiling relied on immunoSEQ multiplex PCR, and the TCRdb table lists in-frame clones only, not all of them. The table includes about 120,000 clones, about nine tenths detected once. Material for sequencing was PBMCs. Source of these receptors: a man in his late teens or twenties in good health and CMV-seronegative.

The rearrangement links TRBV5-6 to TRBJ1-2; D possibly corresponds to TRBD1 (5 bases). This CDR3 spans 13 amino acids. Trimming shortened V by 4 bases and J by 5 bases, and 12 bases separated the two germline ends. The germline V gene encodes CDR1 SGHDT and CDR2 YYEEEE. The CDR3 spells CASSGHRQYGYTF. CDR3 DNA: TGTGCCAGCAGCGGCCACCGACAGTATGGCTACACCTTC.

CDR3 in amino acids: CASSFIHSSGNTIYF. Written as DNA, the CDR3 is TGTGCCAGCAGCTTTATTCACAGCTCTGGAAACACCATATATTTT. V is TRBV7-2 and J is TRBJ1-3; D not resolved. The CDR3 has 15 residues. V lost 3 bases, J lost 0 bases, and 9 bases lay in between. Germline V gene sequence: CDR1 SGHTA, CDR2 FQGNSA.

The chain uses TRBV19 and TRBJ2-5; D unclear. Per the germline V gene, CDR1 is LNHDA and CDR2 is SQIVND (reference sequence). The CDR3 extends over 13 amino acids. The V and J ends lost 6 bases and 2 bases respectively, with 10 bases between them. Here the CDR3 reads CASRRIPQETQYF. The CDR3 DNA reads as TGTGCCAGTAGGAGGATTCCTCAAGAGACCCAGTACTTC.

A word on this clone: Other DNA sequences of this sample code for an identical CDR3. CDR3 sequence (DNA): TGTGCCAGCAGCTTGGGTAGCGGGGAGACCCAGTACTTC. It codes for CASSLGSGETQYF. J is TRBJ2-5 and V is TRBV7-2, with 7 bases identical to TRBD2. Germline V gives CDR1 SGHTA, CDR2 FQGNSA. With V trimmed by 3 bases and J by 5 bases, 3 bases remained unmatched. CDR3 size: 13 residues.

The rearrangement uses TRBV11-3 and TRBJ2-7; tentative D call: TRBD2 (5 bases). Trimming removed 3 bases from V and 7 bases from J, with 13 bases in between. Germline CDR1 reads SGHNT; CDR2 reads YENEEA. This CDR3 is built from 13 residues. DNA of the CDR3: TGTGCCAGCAGCTTTAACGGGATCTGGGAGCAGTACTTC. It is translated as CASSFNGIWEQYF. The full variable domain, in which reference TRBV11-3 and TRBJ2-7 provide the parts outside the CDR3, is EAGVVQSPRYKIIEKKQPVAFWCNPISGHNTLYWYLQNLGQGPELLIRYENEEAVDDSQLPKDRFSAERLKGVDSTLKIQPAELGDSAVYLCASSFNGIWEQYFGPGTRLTVT.

The chain recombines TRBV10-3 with TRBJ2-7; a weak D match, TRBD2 (5 bases). Germline CDR1 reads ENHRY; CDR2 reads SYGVKD. The CDR3 length is 14 residues. The V end was cut by 9 bases, the J end by 0 bases, with 15 bases between. The DNA for the CDR3 is TGTGCCATAAGTAGCTCGGGAAACTCCTACGAGCAGTACTTC. Translated, it gives CAISSSGNSYEQYF.

The sample holds a few counts of this clone. The chain recombines TRBV15 with TRBJ2-1; possibly TRBD2 for D (6 bases). The CDR3 loop spans 17 amino acids. V lost 0 bases, J lost 5 bases, and 17 bases lay in between. Germline CDR1 is LNHNV and CDR2 is YYDKDF (reference sequence). CDR3 sequence: CATSRDWVDGGDNEQFF. In nucleotides, the CDR3 is TGTGCCACCAGCAGAGATTGGGTAGACGGGGGTGACAATGAGCAGTTCTTC.

The J gene is TRBJ2-5, the V gene TRBV9, with 7 bases matching TRBD2. CDR1 SGDLS and CDR2 YYNGEE come from the germline V gene. The J segment lost 1 base and the V segment lost 0 bases, leaving 3 bases of the junction unmatched. This CDR3 comprises 15 residues. The CDR3 DNA follows: TGTGCCAGCAGCGTAGAAGGCGGGAGCCAAGAGACCCAGTACTTC. It translates to CASSVEGGSQETQYF. The entire variable domain, with the rest obtained from reference TRBV9 and TRBJ2-5, is as follows: DSGVTQTPKHLITATGQRVTLRCSPRSGDLSVYWYQQSLDQGLQFLIQYYNGEERAKGNILERFSAQQFPDLHSELNLSSLELGDSALYFCASSVEGGSQETQYFGPGTRLLVL.

Here the CDR3 DNA reads TGCGCCAGCAGCTTGGGGCAGAAAGAGACCCAGTACTTC. Its translation is CASSLGQKETQYF. The chain recombines TRBV5-1 with TRBJ2-5, with no clear D. The CDR3 runs 13 residues. Germline assignment: CDR1 SGHRS and CDR2 YFSETQ. With 0 bases removed from V and 3 bases from J, the gap between germline ends came to 6 bases.

This rearrangement joins TRBV6-6 to TRBJ2-1; D is possibly TRBD2 (6 bases). Germline CDR1 MNHNY, CDR2 SVGAGI (reference sequence). The CDR3 sequence is 12 residues long. V gave up 1 base and J gave up 10 bases, with 8 bases separating them. Written as DNA, the CDR3 is TGTGCCAGCAGTTACTTCGGAGGGGAGCAGTTCTTC. As protein: CASSYFGGEQFF.

The chain's CDR3 is CASSLGVRRPTEAFF. The CDR3 DNA follows: TGTGCCAGCAGCTTAGGGGTCCGGCGGCCCACTGAAGCTTTCTTT. This chain joins TRBV5-5 and TRBJ1-1, with D possibly matching TRBD1 (5 bases). CDR1 is SGHKS and CDR2 is YYEKEE in the germline V gene (reference sequence). V was cut by 2 bases and J by 4 bases, with 15 bases left in between. The CDR3 is 15 amino acids.

This chain links TRBV7-9 with TRBJ2-7; maybe TRBD2 (6 bases). Trimming removed 2 bases at V and 4 bases at J, with 15 bases between. CDR1 and CDR2 from the germline V gene are SEHNR and FQNEAQ (reference sequence). This CDR3 has 15 amino acids. The CDR3 DNA reads as TGTGCCAGCAGCTTAATGGGGACTCTCCTATACGAGCAGTACTTC. This sequence encodes CASSLMGTLLYEQYF.

This rearrangement joins TRBV7-2 to TRBJ2-1, with TRBD2 matching over 11 bases. The CDR3 loop spans 15 amino acids. Per germline, CDR1 SGHTA and CDR2 FQGNSA. V lost 6 bases and J lost 4; bases outside the gene matches: 5. For the CDR3, the DNA is TGTGCCAGCAGATCCACTAGCGGGGGATACAATGAGCAGTTCTTC. This codes for CASRSTSGGYNEQFF.

The sample holds one count of this clone. The chain uses TRBV30 and TRBJ2-3; 9 bases fit TRBD1. Germline V lookup: CDR1 GTSNPN, CDR2 SVGIG (reference sequence). The CDR3 covers 15 residues. V shed 8 bases, J shed 1 base, and the junction held 10 bases outside the gene matches. The CDR3: CATEHRQGGTDTQYF. The CDR3 bases are TGTGCCACGGAACACAGACAGGGGGGCACAGATACGCAGTATTTT.

The J gene is TRBJ2-7, the V gene TRBV28; D not resolved. Looked up from germline, CDR1 is MDHEN and CDR2 is SYDVKM. The V end lost 1 base, the J end lost 1 base, and 5 bases lay between the germline ends. The CDR3 has 13 amino acids. The CDR3 protein is CASSLYSSYEQYF. CDR3 in DNA: TGTGCCAGCAGTTTATATAGTTCCTACGAGCAGTACTTC.

This clone was picked up many times. Distinct nucleotide sequences in the sample also encode this CDR3. The chain has TRBV6-5 and TRBJ2-3, with 10 bases identical to TRBD1. CDR3 size: 14 residues. Germline CDR1 MNHEY, CDR2 SVGAGI. V lost 5 bases to trimming and J lost 6 bases; unmatched junction nucleotides: 5. CDR3 coding DNA: TGTGCCAGCAGTACGACAGGGGGCAGGGATACGCAGTATTTT. Translation: CASSTTGGRDTQYF.

This clone was picked up many times. This sequence joins TRBV28 and TRBJ1-5; 9 nucleotides align to TRBD1. The length of the CDR3 is 15 residues. Trimming removed 5 bases from V and 4 bases from J; junction bases left unmatched: 6. In germline, CDR1 is MDHEN, CDR2 SYDVKM. The CDR3 DNA reads as TGTGCCAGCAGTACCGCCGGGACAGGGAATCAGCCCCAGCATTTT. Protein product: CASSTAGTGNQPQHF.

The V call is TRBV5-1, the J call TRBJ1-1; D unclear. This CDR3 has 15 amino acids. Germline-derived CDR1 and CDR2 are SGHRS and YFSETQ. V was cut by 1 base and J by 0 bases, with 10 bases left in between. CDR3 nucleotide sequence: TGCGCCAGCAGCTTGATAATTGGCCTGAACACTGAAGCTTTCTTT. Its protein is CASSLIIGLNTEAFF.

The rearrangement uses TRBV9 and TRBJ1-1, with D possibly matching TRBD1 (6 bases). CDR1 is SGDLS and CDR2 is YYNGEE in the germline V gene. V shed 0 bases and J shed 4 bases, with 10 bases lying between them. The CDR3 contains 14 residues. The CDR3 reads CASSVVGGGTEAFF. Written as DNA, the CDR3 is TGTGCCAGCAGCGTAGTTGGGGGCGGCACTGAAGCTTTCTTT.

The chain carries TRBV28 and TRBJ2-7; possible D gene TRBD2, 7 bases. The length of the CDR3 is 14 residues. Germline assignment: CDR1 MDHEN and CDR2 SYDVKM. Deletions cut 2 bases from V and 3 bases from J, with 11 bases between. CDR3 DNA: TGTGCCAGCAGTTTAAGGGGGGGATACTACGAGCAGTACTTC. It specifies CASSLRGGYYEQYF.